This T cell receptor (beta chain) was recorded in a study of blood T cell repertoires in COVID-19. The wider study: Both acute and convalescent COVID-19 samples were obtained from the United States, Italy and Spain. The cDNA or gDNA used as material had been derived from T cells, B-cell-depleted T cells, or PBMCs.

Authors' methods: Scientists estimated how many nucleated cells there were by amplifying reference gene primers. Method: immunoSEQ multiplex PCR; TCRdb's copy keeps in-frame clones and lacks some. That table supplies the V and J calls and clone size; D and trimming were determined from the DNA. The sample lists some 400,000 clones, around 84% occurring once. The germline V gene has CDR1 SGHDN and CDR2 FVKESK. The CDR3 has 15 amino acids. V gave up 4 bases and J gave up 4 bases; unmatched junction bases: 5. This clone was observed a handful of times. This clonotype was obtained from a human donor with acute or convalescent COVID-19. The donor label of this sample is uncertain. Sequenced input: peripheral blood. The chain employs TRBV14 and TRBJ2-7; 12 nucleotides agree with TRBD2. The CDR3 DNA reads as TGTGCCAGCAGCCTAGGACTAGCGGGGTCTTACGAGCAGTACTTC. It yields the protein CASSLGLAGSYEQYF.